One sample yielded the 12 T cell receptor beta chains listed below, sequenced in a study of blood T cell repertoires in COVID-19. Using immunoSEQ multiplex PCR, the repertoire was profiled, and TCRdb retains in-frame clones only, with some absent. The sample includes 300,000 to 350,000 clones, roughly 87% of them seen just once. Sequencing was performed on peripheral blood. These receptors came from a man aged 25-45 years with COVID-19, enrolled during active disease.

The chain links TRBV19 to TRBJ1-1; weak D call: TRBD1 (5 bases). CDR3 size: 13 residues. The germline CDR1 and CDR2 sequences are LNHDA and SQIVND (reference sequence). V dropped 7 bases and J dropped 11 bases, with 20 bases sitting between them. The CDR3 DNA sequence: TGTGCCAGTACCTCCCTCGCTCAGGGCAGGGCTTTCTTT. Protein product: CASTSLAQGRAFF.

The V call is TRBV5-6, the J call TRBJ2-5, with 8 bases identical to TRBD1. Germline loops: CDR1 SGHDT, CDR2 YYEEEE. This CDR3 spans 15 amino acids. The J segment lost 4 bases and the V segment lost 4 bases, leaving 9 bases of the junction unmatched. CDR3 amino acids: CASSPKTGGLETQYF. The CDR3 DNA reads as TGTGCCAGCAGCCCCAAAACAGGGGGTCTAGAGACCCAGTACTTC. The variable domain in full, with the rest retrieved from reference TRBV5-6 and TRBJ2-5, is DAGVTQSPTHLIKTRGQQVTLRCSPKSGHDTVSWYQQALGQGPQFIFQYYEEEERQRGNFPDRFSGHQFPNYSSELNVNALLLGDSALYLCASSPKTGGLETQYFGPGTRLLVL.

V and J are TRBV7-9 and TRBJ1-3, with 8 bases identical to TRBD1. The CDR3 has 14 amino acids. CDR1 and CDR2 (germline): SEHNR, FQNEAQ (reference sequence). Trimming took 10 bases from V and 0 from J; bases not matched to a gene: 5. The CDR3 coding sequence is TGTGCCATAGACAGGGGCTCCTCTGGAAACACCATATATTTT. It translates to CAIDRGSSGNTIYF.

V usage is TRBV11-3 and J usage is TRBJ2-1, with D maybe TRBD1 (6 bases). V lost 2 bases and J 3 bases, leaving 14 bases between the germline ends. Looked up from germline, CDR1 is SGHNT and CDR2 is YENEEA. This CDR3 spans 16 amino acids. DNA of the CDR3: TGTGCCAGCAGCTTATCGAAGTTGGGACACTACAATGAGCAGTTCTTC. Translating gives CASSLSKLGHYNEQFF.

Written as DNA, the CDR3 is TGTGCCAGTAGTATAGTCACGGGTTACGAGCAGTACTTC. Protein: CASSIVTGYEQYF. V usage is TRBV19 and J usage is TRBJ2-7; D call uncertain. Per the germline V gene, CDR1 is LNHDA and CDR2 is SQIVND (reference sequence). The CDR3 contains 13 residues. V was pared by 1 base and J by 4 bases, with 8 bases between.

This clone appeared a single time. The J gene is TRBJ2-2, the V gene TRBV11-2; maybe TRBD2 (6 bases). This CDR3 is 16 amino acids long. Germline V gene sequence: CDR1 SGHAT, CDR2 FQNNGV. V was shortened by 5 bases and J by 1 base, with 14 bases between the two germline ends. The CDR3 nucleotides read TGTGCCAGCAGCGCCTGGGGACTTCTGAACACCGGGGAGCTGTTTTTT. This gives the protein CASSAWGLLNTGELFF.

V gene TRBV3-1 (or the pseudogene TRBV3-2) combines with J gene TRBJ2-2, with D uncertain. The CDR3 extends over 17 amino acids. Trimming removed 3 bases at V and 2 bases at J, with 16 bases between. The germline CDR1 and CDR2 sequences are LGHDT and YNNKEL (reference sequence). CDR3 loop: CASSHHPVRSNTGELFF. CDR3 DNA: TGTGCCAGCAGCCACCACCCGGTGAGGAGTAACACCGGGGAGCTGTTTTTT.

V gene TRBV6-5 combines with J gene TRBJ1-2; 7 nucleotides align to TRBD1. Germline CDR1 reads MNHEY; CDR2 reads SVGAGI. The V segment lost 5 bases and the J segment 4 bases; nucleotides outside the gene matches: 10. CDR3 length: 15 amino acids. CDR3 bases: TGTGCCAGCAGTCCCGGGACAGCGGTTCCCTATGGCTACACCTTC. Translation gives CASSPGTAVPYGYTF.

The J gene is TRBJ2-2, the V gene TRBV5-6; D is possibly TRBD1 (6 bases). The CDR3 runs to 14 residues. V was shortened by 0 bases and J by 7 bases, with 10 bases between the two germline ends. The germline V gene has CDR1 SGHDT and CDR2 YYEEEE. The CDR3 is CASSLAGGIGELFF. The CDR3 bases are TGTGCCAGCAGCTTGGCTGGGGGCATCGGGGAGCTGTTTTTT.

J is TRBJ2-7 and V is TRBV6-1; 13 bases map to TRBD2. V shed 4 bases and J 3 bases; nucleotides not matched to a gene: 6. Germline CDR1 reads MNHNS; CDR2 reads SASEGT. The CDR3 covers 16 residues. CDR3 protein: CASSGTSGRALYEQYF. The CDR3 DNA reads TGTGCCAGCAGTGGAACTAGCGGGAGGGCCCTCTACGAGCAGTACTTC.

The genes are TRBV5-8 and TRBJ2-5; 8 bases align to TRBD2. The CDR3 totals 15 residues. V shed 6 bases, J shed 3 bases, and the junction held 10 bases outside the gene matches. Germline V gene sequence: CDR1 SGHTS, CDR2 YDEGEE. CDR3 nucleotides: TGTGCCAGCAACCCTTGGGCGGGGGGAGAAGAGACCCAGTACTTC. Amino acid sequence: CASNPWAGGEETQYF.

V is TRBV11-1 and J is TRBJ2-7, with 7 bases aligning to TRBD2. Germline CDR1 is SGHAT and CDR2 is FQDESV (reference sequence). There are 15 residues in the CDR3. V was clipped by 4 bases and J by 0 bases; unmatched bases: 6. This chain's CDR3 is CASSSQAGFSYEQYF. In DNA, the CDR3 is TGTGCCAGCAGCTCCCAAGCGGGGTTCTCCTACGAGCAGTACTTC.